This is a list of T cell receptor beta chains from one sample in a study of beta chain features in type 1 diabetes. Sequencing was performed with immunoSEQ multiplex PCR; in TCRdb, only in-frame clones are kept and a portion is missing. The repertoire consists of 300,000 to 350,000 clones, with roughly 9% occurring once and the leading ten covering 0.9% to 1.1%. The sequencing input was central memory CD4+ T cells from blood. These receptors originate from a man aged 25-40 years with type 1 diabetes. CDR3s include the opening cysteine and the closing phenylalanine or tryptophan. The D gene is left open where the match is weak. Expanded clones get a size class; other rows say once, few or many, or leave the size out.

v_call: TRBV18
j_call: TRBJ1-5
clone_size: NA
d_call: TRBD1
cdr3_aa: CASSPGQGNRPQHF
cdr3_nt: TGTGCCAGCTCACCCGGACAGGGGAACCGGCCCCAGCATTTT

v_call: TRBV7-9
j_call: TRBJ1-4
clone_size: NA
d_call: TRBD1
cdr3_aa: CASSLDRTYEKLFF
cdr3_nt: TGTGCCAGCAGTCTGGACAGGACCTATGAAAAACTGTTTTTT

v_call: TRBV9
j_call: TRBJ2-3
clone_size: few
d_call: NA
cdr3_aa: CASSPNTGTALGTDTQYF
cdr3_nt: TGTGCCAGCAGCCCAAATACCGGGACCGCACTCGGCACAGATACGCAGTATTTT

v_call: TRBV10-3
j_call: TRBJ2-5
clone_size: medium-sized
d_call: TRBD2
cdr3_aa: CAISEGTSPETQYF
cdr3_nt: TGTGCCATCAGTGAGGGGACTAGTCCCGAGACCCAGTACTTC

v_call: TRBV7-2
j_call: TRBJ2-7
clone_size: many
d_call: NA
cdr3_aa: CASSSLGGVREQYF
cdr3_nt: TGTGCCAGCAGCTCGCTGGGCGGGGTCCGGGAGCAGTACTTC

v_call: TRBV2
j_call: TRBJ2-3
clone_size: NA
d_call: TRBD2
cdr3_aa: CASSEALAGGADTQYF
cdr3_nt: TGTGCCAGCAGTGAAGCGCTAGCGGGGGGAGCAGATACGCAGTATTTT

v_call: TRBV4-3
j_call: TRBJ1-6
clone_size: many
d_call: NA
cdr3_aa: CASSQGYKSPLHF
cdr3_nt: TGCGCCAGCAGCCAAGGGTACAAGTCACCCCTCCACTTT

v_call: TRBV5-1
j_call: TRBJ2-3
clone_size: many
d_call: TRBD1
cdr3_aa: CASQGADTQYF
cdr3_nt: TGCGCCAGCCAGGGGGCAGATACGCAGTATTTT

v_call: TRBV9
j_call: TRBJ2-5
clone_size: NA
d_call: TRBD2
cdr3_aa: CASSGGTSMETQYF
cdr3_nt: TGTGCCAGCAGCGGGGGGACTAGTATGGAGACCCAGTACTTC

v_call: TRBV18
j_call: TRBJ2-7
clone_size: NA
d_call: TRBD1
cdr3_aa: CASSLTGTGSYEQYF
cdr3_nt: TGTGCCAGCTCACTAACCGGGACAGGCTCCTACGAGCAGTACTTC

v_call: TRBV14
j_call: TRBJ1-2
clone_size: many
d_call: TRBD1
cdr3_aa: CASSQAGTGIRGYTF
cdr3_nt: TGTGCCAGCAGCCAAGCCGGGACAGGGATCCGTGGCTACACCTTC

v_call: TRBV2
j_call: TRBJ2-3
clone_size: many
d_call: TRBD2
cdr3_aa: CASSEDPPGRDTDTQYF
cdr3_nt: TGTGCCAGCAGTGAAGACCCTCCGGGGAGGGACACAGATACGCAGTATTTT

v_call: TRBV2
j_call: TRBJ1-2
clone_size: few
d_call: TRBD1
cdr3_aa: CASGGGSYGYTF
cdr3_nt: TGTGCCAGCGGAGGGGGCAGCTATGGCTACACCTTC

v_call: TRBV7-6
j_call: TRBJ2-7
clone_size: NA
d_call: NA
cdr3_aa: CASSPEDSSYEQYF
cdr3_nt: TGTGCCAGCAGCCCCGAAGACAGCTCCTACGAGCAGTACTTC

v_call: TRBV5-1
j_call: TRBJ1-1
clone_size: NA
d_call: NA
cdr3_aa: CASSLGPSGLNTEAFF
cdr3_nt: TGCGCCAGCAGCTTGGGCCCTTCGGGGCTGAACACTGAAGCTTTCTTT

v_call: TRBV14
j_call: TRBJ2-3
clone_size: many
d_call: NA
cdr3_aa: CASSQLVSTDTQYF
cdr3_nt: TGTGCCAGCAGCCAATTGGTCAGTACAGATACGCAGTATTTT

v_call: TRBV6-6
j_call: TRBJ2-5
clone_size: NA
d_call: TRBD2
cdr3_aa: CASRRGVETQYF
cdr3_nt: TGTGCCAGCAGGCGGGGGGTGGAGACCCAGTACTTC

v_call: TRBV7-9
j_call: TRBJ1-4
clone_size: few
d_call: TRBD1
cdr3_aa: CASSSPGTGYEKLFF
cdr3_nt: TGTGCCAGCAGCTCACCCGGGACAGGGTATGAAAAACTGTTTTTT

v_call: TRBV7-9
j_call: TRBJ2-4
clone_size: few
d_call: NA
cdr3_aa: CASSSEHIQYF
cdr3_nt: TGTGCCAGCAGCTCTGAACACATTCAGTACTTC